Detailed here is one T cell receptor (beta chain). As originally analysed: Scientists estimated how many nucleated cells there were by amplifying reference gene primers. TCRdb's table, derived via immunoSEQ multiplex PCR, lists solely in-frame clones and lacks some. That table gives V, J and clone size, and the DNA gave D and trimming. Altogether around 100,000 clones are present, 88% being singletons, with the ten largest covering roughly 4.7%. These data are taken from a study of blood T cell repertoires in COVID-19. Background on the study: Both acute and convalescent COVID-19 samples were obtained from the United States, Italy and Spain. T cells, B-cell-depleted T cells, or PBMCs provided the cDNA or gDNA that served as material.

The source is a human donor in a cohort sampled during active COVID-19. Sequencing input: peripheral blood.

CDR3 DNA: TGTGCCAGCAGCCCTGTTACCGGGGAGCTGTTTTTT. This sequence encodes CASSPVTGELFF. This sequence joins TRBV5-4 and TRBJ2-2; D remains ambiguous. This CDR3 contains 12 residues. Germline CDR1 SGHNT, CDR2 YYREEE (reference sequence). V was clipped by 4 bases and J by 5 bases, with 6 bases between them.